This T cell receptor (beta chain) emerged from a study of T cell changes during pregnancy in multiple sclerosis. This clone was seen a few times. Libraries were prepared by immunoSEQ multiplex PCR; TCRdb keeps only in-frame clonotypes and omits some of them. Of just under 20,000 clones listed, about nine tenths are singletons. Here the sequenced sample was CD8+ T cells from peripheral blood mononuclear cells, taken in the third trimester of pregnancy. This TCR came from a female donor in good health, enrolled as a control in a pregnancy study.

Here the CDR3 DNA reads TGTGCCATCAGTGTGGGACAGGACTATGGCTACACCTTC. Translation gives CAISVGQDYGYTF. J is TRBJ1-2 and V is TRBV10-3; TRBD1 agrees at 8 bases. The germline V gene encodes CDR1 ENHRY and CDR2 SYGVKD. The CDR3 spans 13 residues. Unmatched junction bases numbered 1, after V lost 4 bases and J lost 3 bases.